This T cell receptor (beta chain) came from a study of cytomegalovirus exposure and HLA in healthy donors. Overall study results and limits: In vitro experiments confirmed that a few CMV-associated chains were specific for CMV antigens. Most observed TCR sequences were rare, whereas some public TCRs were detected in many donors.

CDR3 size: 15 residues. The germline V gene has CDR1 SEHNR and CDR2 FQNEAQ (reference sequence). As regards this clone: As yet, its antigen is unknown. One end of the junction fails to match germline, which may point to a read error.

The PCR ran on 60 Vbeta and 13 Jbeta primers. Some clones are missing from TCRdb's copy, which holds only in-frame ones; the method was immunoSEQ multiplex PCR. In the table there are about 140,000 clones, around 85% of which are singletons. Sequences were obtained from PBMCs. This TCR was sampled from a man aged 40-49 years in good health and CMV-seropositive. V is TRBV7-9 and J is TRBJ2-7, with 12 bases identical to TRBD2. For the CDR3, the DNA is TGTTCCAGCAGCTCGCCGACTAGCGGGAGACACGAGCAGTACTTC. Translated: CSSSSPTSGRHEQYF.